Following are 20 T cell receptor beta chains from one sample sequenced in a study of T cell repertoires in cytomegalovirus infection. One entry per CDR3 protein results from TCRdb running MiXCR on the reads. Of about 270,000 distinct CDR3 sequences in the sample, less than 25% are singletons; the top ten hold roughly 19%. Their recognized antigens are unknown. The sequencing here drew on cultured PBMCs, taken from culture after CMV antigen stimulation. These receptor sequences come from a human donor in good health (CMV status not recorded). Some clones in this sample may be carry-over from other donors' samples.

The chain employs TRBV7-9 and TRBJ1-5; 7 bases are shared with TRBD1. Germline trimming cut 8 bases from V and 3 bases from J; bases unmatched to any gene: 7. Per the germline V gene, CDR1 is SEHNR and CDR2 is FQNEAQ (reference sequence). The CDR3 loop spans 14 amino acids. This CDR3 is CASAETGVNQPQHF. In DNA, the CDR3 is TGTGCCAGCGCAGAAACAGGGGTCAATCAGCCCCAGCATTTT. Complete variable domain (other parts from reference TRBV7-9 and TRBJ1-5): DTGVSQNPRHKITKRGQNVTFRCDPISEHNRLYWYRQTLGQGPEFLTYFQNEAQLEKSRLLSDRFSAERPKGSFSTLEIQRTEQGDSAMYLCASAETGVNQPQHFGDGTRLSIL.

This clonotype has just one count. V gene TRBV28 combines with J gene TRBJ2-5; weak D call: TRBD2 (5 bases). The CDR3 spans 15 residues. Per the germline V gene, CDR1 is MDHEN and CDR2 is SYDVKM. The ends were cut back, 4 bases at V and 1 base at J, with 13 bases in the middle. The CDR3 sequence: CASSSAEGSQETQYF. Here the CDR3 DNA reads TGTGCCAGCAGTTCGGCTGAGGGCAGCCAAGAGACCCAGTACTTC. The whole variable domain, filled in from reference TRBV28 and TRBJ2-5, reads DVKVTQSSRYLVKRTGEKVFLECVQDMDHENMFWYRQDPGLGLRLIYFSYDVKMKEKGDIPEGYSVSREKKERFSLILESASTNQTSMYLCASSSAEGSQETQYFGPGTRLLVL.

The chain has TRBV20-1 and TRBJ2-3; D gene ambiguous. The V end lost 0 bases, the J end lost 4 bases, and 5 bases lay between the germline ends. Germline CDR1 DFQATT, CDR2 SNEGSKA (reference sequence). This CDR3 region has 12 residues. The CDR3, as DNA: TGCAGTGCTAGAGACGGCCCAGATACGCAGTATTTT. Translation: CSARDGPDTQYF.

The chain employs TRBV6-5 and TRBJ1-3, with unresolved D. The CDR3 totals 13 residues. Trimming removed 2 bases at V and 0 bases at J, with 2 bases between. The V gene's germline CDR1 is MNHEY and CDR2 SVGAGI. The CDR3 DNA follows: TGTGCCAGCAGTTACGGCTCTGGAAACACCATATATTTT. Translating gives CASSYGSGNTIYF.

This clonotype was counted a few times. The rearrangement links TRBV6-5 to TRBJ2-5; 9 bases agree with TRBD1. Germline assignment: CDR1 MNHEY and CDR2 SVGAGI. The length of the CDR3 is 15 residues. J was trimmed by 0 bases and V by 4 bases; bases with no gene match: 3. The CDR3 sequence: CASSLGTGYQETQYF. As DNA, the CDR3 is TGTGCCAGCAGTTTAGGGACAGGGTACCAAGAGACCCAGTACTTC.

The chain uses TRBV27 and TRBJ2-5; 8 nucleotides line up with TRBD1. V lost 9 bases to trimming and J lost 5 bases; unmatched junction nucleotides: 11. This CDR3 is built from 14 residues. Germline CDR1 and CDR2: MNHEY and SMNVEV (reference sequence). The CDR3 region is CASWGTGRGETQYF. The CDR3 DNA reads as TGTGCCAGTTGGGGGACAGGACGCGGGGAGACCCAGTACTTC.

The V and J genes are TRBV19 and TRBJ2-3; 8 bases agree with TRBD2. Unmatched junction bases numbered 1, after V lost 1 base and J lost 4 bases. Looked up from germline, CDR1 is LNHDA and CDR2 is SQIVND (reference sequence). The CDR3 is made up of 14 amino acids. The CDR3: CASSIAAGADTQYF. CDR3 DNA sequence: TGTGCCAGTAGTATAGCAGCGGGAGCAGATACGCAGTATTTT.

This clonotype was seen many times. V is TRBV7-2 and J is TRBJ1-5; D possibly corresponds to TRBD1 (5 bases). Between the trimmed V and J ends, which lost 5 bases and 2 bases, there was a span of 10 bases. Germline values: CDR1 SGHTA, CDR2 FQGNSA. This CDR3 spans 14 amino acids. Written as DNA, the CDR3 is TGTGCCAGCAGCCGCCGGGGGGGCAATCAGCCCCAGCATTTT. Protein sequence: CASSRRGGNQPQHF.

For this clonotype: A much larger clone is a single base away; this may be a read error. The chain uses TRBV7-2 and TRBJ2-5; D is unresolved. Germline V CDR1 and CDR2: SGHTA, FQGNSA. Trimming left V 8 bases short and J 9 bases short, with 22 bases between. The CDR3 has 14 residues. CDR3 residues: CASRSVTPPAAQYF. The CDR3 DNA sequence: TGTGCCAGCCGCTCGGTAACTCCTCCGGCGGCCCAGTACTTC.

The chain is built from TRBV29-1 and TRBJ2-4, with 7 bases fitting TRBD2. CDR1 and CDR2 (germline): SQVTM, ANQGSEA. The CDR3 has 13 residues. Trimming took 2 bases from V and 6 from J; bases not matched to a gene: 4. Here the CDR3 DNA reads TGCAGCGTTGAATGGGGGGGAGCAAACATTCAGTACTTC. Encoded protein: CSVEWGGANIQYF.

This clonotype was counted many times. V usage is TRBV19 and J usage is TRBJ2-1; perhaps TRBD2 as D (6 bases). V was shortened by 6 bases and J by 0 bases, with 12 bases between the two germline ends. CDR3 length: 15 amino acids. Looked up from germline, CDR1 is LNHDA and CDR2 is SQIVND (reference sequence). CDR3 sequence (DNA): TGTGCCAGTAGCCCGACTAGTGTCTCCTACAATGAGCAGTTCTTC. Translating it yields CASSPTSVSYNEQFF.

The sample holds many counts of this clonotype. The rearrangement joins TRBV24-1 to TRBJ2-1, with D maybe TRBD2 (6 bases). V was clipped by 0 bases and J by 4 bases, with 9 bases between them. The CDR3 is 15 residues long. Germline V gene lookup returns CDR1 KGHDR and CDR2 SFDVKD. The CDR3 bases are TGTGCCACCAGTGATTTGTCTAGCGCGTACAATGAGCAGTTCTTC. Translating it yields CATSDLSSAYNEQFF.

A few counts support this clonotype. The chain couples TRBV20-1 to TRBJ2-1; perhaps TRBD1 as D (5 bases). V gave up 3 bases and J gave up 12 bases, with 15 bases separating them. The CDR3 extends over 12 amino acids. Germline values: CDR1 DFQATT, CDR2 SNEGSKA (reference sequence). Here the CDR3 reads CSARDTSRGQFF. CDR3 DNA sequence: TGCAGTGCTAGGGACACCTCCCGAGGGCAGTTCTTC.

The chain couples TRBV20-1 to TRBJ2-3; D unclear. This CDR3 is 12 amino acids long. Per the germline V gene, CDR1 is DFQATT and CDR2 is SNEGSKA (reference sequence). V lost 2 bases to trimming and J lost 6 bases, with 9 bases between them. This CDR3 is CSARSNSDTQYF. CDR3 bases: TGCAGTGCTAGATCCAACTCGGATACGCAGTATTTT.

This sequence joins TRBV29-1 and TRBJ1-1, with a weak D call TRBD1 (6 bases). The CDR3 consists of 13 residues. The germline V gene encodes CDR1 SQVTM and CDR2 ANQGSEA. Trimming pared 0 bases from V and 6 bases from J, leaving 11 bases between. The CDR3 reads CSVEDRTVPEAFF. DNA of the CDR3: TGCAGCGTTGAAGACAGGACAGTCCCTGAAGCTTTCTTT.

This clonotype came up a few times. The chain links TRBV5-1 to TRBJ2-2; TRBD1 aligns across 7 bases. CDR3 length equals 14 residues. The germline V gene encodes CDR1 SGHRS and CDR2 YFSETQ. V lost 4 bases, J lost 5 bases, and 5 bases stayed unmatched. CDR3 region: CASSLDRVTGELFF. CDR3 DNA sequence: TGCGCCAGCAGCCTCGACAGGGTAACCGGGGAGCTGTTTTTT.

The chain couples TRBV24-1 to TRBJ1-5, with 8 bases matching TRBD1. This CDR3 is built from 14 residues. J gave up 6 bases and V 3 bases, and 3 bases lay outside the gene matches. The germline gives CDR1 KGHDR, CDR2 SFDVKD. CDR3 sequence: CATSDGTGGQPQHF. For the CDR3, the DNA is TGTGCCACCAGTGATGGGACAGGAGGTCAGCCCCAGCATTTT.

The chain couples TRBV7-3 to TRBJ2-1; D gene uncertain. The germline gives CDR1 SGHTA, CDR2 FQGTGA. The length of the CDR3 is 13 residues. Trimming took 5 bases from V and 6 from J, leaving 11 bases between them. CDR3 sequence reads: CASSPKLGNEQFF. For the CDR3, the DNA is TGTGCCAGCAGCCCGAAGTTGGGCAATGAGCAGTTCTTC. Based on the CDR3 plus reference TRBV7-3 and TRBJ2-1, the full variable domain is GAGVSQTPSNKVTEKGKYVELRCDPISGHTALYWYRQSLGQGPEFLIYFQGTGAADDSGLPNDRFFAVRPEGSVSTLKIQRTERGDSAVYLCASSPKLGNEQFFGPGTRLTVL.

The rearrangement uses TRBV5-1 and TRBJ2-1; D remains ambiguous. The germline gives CDR1 SGHRS, CDR2 YFSETQ. The V end was cut by 4 bases, the J end by 9 bases, with 23 bases between. This CDR3 region has 16 residues. CDR3 sequence reads: CASSHLSLSAPGEQFF. The CDR3 DNA sequence: TGCGCCAGCAGCCACTTGAGTCTTTCTGCGCCTGGTGAGCAGTTCTTC. The full variable domain, its missing parts supplied by reference TRBV5-1 and TRBJ2-1, is KAGVTQTPRYLIKTRGQQVTLSCSPISGHRSVSWYQQTPGQGLQFLFEYFSETQRNKGNFPGRFSGRQFSNSRSEMNVSTLELGDSALYLCASSHLSLSAPGEQFFGPGTRLTVL.

The chain has TRBV6-2 or TRBV6-3 and TRBJ1-1; perhaps TRBD1 as D (5 bases). CDR1 and CDR2 from the germline V gene are MNHEY and SVGEGT. The CDR3 extends over 13 amino acids. Trimming shortened V by 2 bases and J by 4 bases, and 8 bases separated the two germline ends. This CDR3 reads CASSYQGSTEAFF. DNA of the CDR3: TGTGCCAGCAGTTACCAGGGTTCCACTGAAGCTTTCTTT.